This is a list of T cell receptor beta chains from one sample in a study of blood T cell repertoires in COVID-19. Only in-frame clones appear in the TCRdb table, and some are missing; sequencing was by immunoSEQ multiplex PCR. The sample lists some 190,000 clones, 76% seen once, with about 17% in the top ten. The sample was PBMCs or T cells enriched from blood (not recorded which). The receptors shown here come from a woman between 45 and 65 years old with acute COVID-19. Each CDR3 is given with its conserved first and last residue. Fields, in order: clone size, V gene, D gene, J gene, CDR3 protein, CDR3 DNA. The D gene is left open where the match is weak. A clone size is listed for some rows: how often the clone was seen (once, few, many), or a class if it is expanded.

.	TRBV28	.	TRBJ2-3	CASSPGTDTQYF	TGTGCCAGCAGCCCCGGCACAGATACGCAGTATTTT
.	TRBV28	.	TRBJ1-5	CASSSDSSNQPQHF	TGTGCCAGCAGTTCGGACAGTAGCAATCAGCCCCAGCATTTT
.	TRBV7-9	.	TRBJ2-2	CASRSSTGELFF	TGTGCCAGCAGGTCGAGTACCGGGGAGCTGTTTTTT
.	TRBV2	.	TRBJ1-1	CASTVNTEAFF	TGTGCCAGCACCGTGAACACTGAAGCTTTCTTT
.	TRBV9	.	TRBJ1-1	CASSVPQYTEAFF	TGTGCCAGCAGCGTACCTCAGTACACTGAAGCTTTCTTT
once	TRBV7-2	TRBD1	TRBJ2-5	CASSLLAGGETQYF	TGTGCCAGCAGCTTACTTGCAGGGGGCGAGACCCAGTACTTC
few	TRBV19	TRBD1	TRBJ1-2	CASSPGQGRVNYGYTF	TGTGCCAGTAGCCCCGGACAGGGGAGGGTCAACTATGGCTACACCTTC
few	TRBV7-2	.	TRBJ1-4	CASSREGVYEKLFF	TGTGCCAGCAGCCGCGAGGGGGTTTACGAAAAACTGTTTTTT
few	TRBV7-8	TRBD1	TRBJ1-2	CATCPGTAYGYTF	TGTGCCACCTGCCCCGGGACAGCCTATGGCTACACCTTC
.	TRBV24-1	.	TRBJ2-2	CATSDSGGELFF	TGTGCCACCAGTGATTCGGGCGGGGAGCTGTTTTTT
once	TRBV6-2/TRBV6-3	.	TRBJ1-1	CASSLAGTEAFF	TGTGCCAGCAGTCTTGCGGGCACTGAAGCTTTCTTT
.	TRBV7-6	TRBD1	TRBJ2-2	CASSLGTGVTGELFF	TGTGCCAGCAGCTTAGGGACAGGGGTCACCGGGGAGCTGTTTTTT
.	TRBV6-4	.	TRBJ2-2	CASSEQDTGELFF	TGTGCCAGCAGTGAACAAGACACCGGGGAGCTGTTTTTT
.	TRBV2	TRBD1	TRBJ1-3	CASSDPGQRFSGNTIYF	TGTGCCAGCAGTGACCCGGGACAGAGATTCTCTGGAAACACCATATATTTT
.	TRBV14	.	TRBJ2-3	CASSQRVWTDTQYF	TGTGCCAGCAGCCAGAGGGTTTGGACAGATACGCAGTATTTT
.	TRBV28	.	TRBJ1-5	CASSSPRGPNQPQHF	TGTGCCAGCAGTTCCCCCCGGGGTCCCAATCAGCCCCAGCATTTT
.	TRBV4-3	TRBD1	TRBJ1-5	CASSQDGTGGQPQHF	TGCGCCAGCAGCCAAGATGGGACAGGGGGGCAGCCCCAGCATTTT
.	TRBV5-1	TRBD1	TRBJ1-1	CASSTGQGPNTEAFF	TGCGCCAGCAGCACCGGACAGGGACCGAACACTGAAGCTTTCTTT
.	TRBV14	.	TRBJ2-5	CASSQRGAWETQYF	TGTGCCAGCAGCCAACGGGGGGCATGGGAGACCCAGTACTTC
once	TRBV10-2	.	TRBJ1-1	CASSVSRGNTEAFF	TGCGCCAGCTCCGTGTCCCGGGGGAACACTGAAGCTTTCTTT
.	TRBV5-1	.	TRBJ1-5	CASSANGGPQHF	TGCGCCAGCAGCGCGAACGGGGGGCCCCAGCATTTT
.	TRBV10-2	TRBD1	TRBJ1-3	CASSDIAGGYSGNTIYF	TGCGCCAGCAGTGACATCGCAGGGGGTTACTCTGGAAACACCATATATTTT
few	TRBV18	.	TRBJ1-1	CASSSQGNTEAFF	TGTGCCAGCTCTTCACAGGGGAACACTGAAGCTTTCTTT
few	TRBV30	TRBD2	TRBJ2-1	CAWSVAGGWNEQFF	TGTGCCTGGAGTGTTGCGGGGGGGTGGAATGAGCAGTTCTTC
.	TRBV27	TRBD1	TRBJ1-1	CASSLGPGTVEPHGPEAFF	TGTGCCAGCAGTTTGGGCCCCGGGACAGTTGAGCCCCACGGTCCTGAAGCTTTCTTT
.	TRBV28	TRBD1	TRBJ1-2	CASSSPGSGQNYGYTF	TGTGCCAGCAGCTCACCCGGGTCGGGACAGAACTATGGCTACACCTTC
few	TRBV27	.	TRBJ1-3	CASSPRGSGNTIYF	TGTGCCAGCAGCCCTAGGGGGTCTGGAAACACCATATATTTT
.	TRBV5-6	TRBD1	TRBJ2-2	CASSLGGGLAGELFF	TGTGCCAGCAGCTTGGGAGGGGGCTTGGCCGGGGAGCTGTTTTTT
few	TRBV28	.	TRBJ1-6	CASSFEGSPLHF	TGTGCCAGCAGTTTTGAGGGATCACCCCTCCACTTT
few	TRBV9	.	TRBJ1-2	CASSSTGGTYGYTF	TGTGCCAGCAGCTCCACGGGGGGTACCTATGGCTACACCTTC
.	TRBV6-1	.	TRBJ1-5	CASSEAGGNQPQHF	TGTGCCAGCAGTGAGGCCGGCGGGAATCAGCCCCAGCATTTT
.	TRBV2	TRBD2	TRBJ2-3	CASTAGGSTDTQYF	TGTGCCAGCACGGCGGGGGGTAGCACAGATACGCAGTATTTT
.	TRBV7-2	.	TRBJ1-5	CASSTPPTGGNQPQHF	TGTGCCAGCAGCACCCCTCCTACCGGGGGCAATCAGCCCCAGCATTTT
.	TRBV14	TRBD1	TRBJ1-4	CASSQGRTGGEKLFF	TGTGCCAGCAGCCAAGGTCGAACAGGGGGGGAAAAACTGTTTTTT
once	TRBV18	TRBD1	TRBJ2-1	CASSRDRVVIEQFF	TGTGCCAGCTCCCGGGACAGGGTAGTGATTGAGCAGTTCTTC
.	TRBV24-1	.	TRBJ1-5	CATSDPKTKRRYNQPQHF	TGTGCCACCAGTGATCCCAAAACGAAGCGACGCTACAATCAGCCCCAGCATTTT
.	TRBV6-5	.	TRBJ1-4	CASRDSATNEKLFF	TGTGCCAGCAGGGACAGCGCAACTAATGAAAAACTGTTTTTT